A single sample gave rise to the 5 T cell receptor beta chains below, sequenced in a study of OX40 agonist ivuxolimab in advanced cancers. TCRdb's table, derived via immunoSEQ multiplex PCR, lists solely in-frame clones and lacks some. Among tens of thousands of clones, 92% were seen once, and the ten largest hold 1.1%. The material was CD4+ or CD8+ T cells sorted from blood, obtained in a trial of the OX40 agonist ivuxolimab. These receptors were obtained from an adult with an advanced solid tumor such as melanoma, head and neck, liver or kidney cancer.

This clone was detected once. The chain has TRBV18 and TRBJ1-1, with 8 bases matching TRBD1. With 4 bases clipped from V and 2 bases from J, the junction kept 3 bases outside the gene matches. Germline V gene sequence: CDR1 KGHSH, CDR2 LQKENI. CDR3 length equals 14 residues. CDR3 in DNA: TGTGCCAGCTCACTTGGACAGGGCAACACTGAAGCTTTCTTT. Protein: CASSLGQGNTEAFF. Full variable domain (outside the CDR3, taken from reference TRBV18 and TRBJ1-1): NAGVMQNPRHLVRRRGQEARLRCSPMKGHSHVYWYRQLPEEGLKFMVYLQKENIIDESGMPKERFSAEFPKEGPSILRIQQVVRGDSAAYFCASSLGQGNTEAFFGQGTRLTVV.

The chain is built from TRBV29-1 and TRBJ2-5; TRBD1 might be the D (6 bases). Germline CDR1 reads SQVTM; CDR2 reads ANQGSEA. V gave up 7 bases and J gave up 11 bases, with 17 bases separating them. The CDR3 contains 11 residues. The CDR3 DNA reads as TGCAGCGCAGAAAGGGGGTGGGGGCAGTACTTC. Translated: CSAERGWGQYF.

The V call is TRBV10-3, the J call TRBJ2-3; tentatively, D is TRBD1 (6 bases). Germline V gene sequence: CDR1 ENHRY, CDR2 SYGVKD. There are 13 residues in the CDR3. The ends were cut back, 7 bases at V and 6 bases at J, with 14 bases in the middle. CDR3 bases: TGTGCCATCACCCGACAGGCTGGGGATACGCAGTATTTT. Its protein is CAITRQAGDTQYF.

This clone was detected only once. The chain combines TRBV28 with TRBJ2-2; TRBD2 might be the D (5 bases). There are 17 residues in the CDR3. V was pared by 5 bases and J by 6 bases, with 22 bases between. CDR1 is MDHEN and CDR2 is SYDVKM in the germline V gene. The CDR3 sequence: CASSPFTGGPGSGELFF. The CDR3 DNA sequence: TGTGCCAGCAGTCCCTTTACTGGCGGGCCCGGTTCCGGGGAGCTGTTTTTT.

The V gene is TRBV6-6, the J gene TRBJ1-4; possibly TRBD1 for D (6 bases). V dropped 6 bases and J dropped 0 bases, with 11 bases sitting between them. Germline CDR1 reads MNHNY; CDR2 reads SVGAGI (reference sequence). This CDR3 contains 15 residues. Here the CDR3 reads CASRRDIATNEKLFF. The DNA of the CDR3 is TGTGCCAGCAGACGGGACATTGCAACTAATGAAAAACTGTTTTTT.